Listed below are T cell receptor beta chains from one sample, sequenced in a study of T cells in Graves' hyperthyroidism and ophthalmopathy. MiXCR was run by TCRdb on the multiplex PCR reads, yielding one entry per CDR3 protein. The sample lists around 250,000 distinct CDR3 sequences, about 14% occurring once. The sequenced sample was blood. The receptor source for this set is a woman aged 40 to 50 with Graves' hyperthyroidism that later progressed to Graves' ophthalmopathy. CDR3s include the opening cysteine and the closing phenylalanine or tryptophan. The D gene is left open where the match is weak. Size tells how often a clone was seen (once, few, many) or the class of an expanded clone, and some rows leave it out.

TRBJ1-1,many,-,TRBV11-2,TGTGCCAGCAGCTTAGTAGGCAGGAACACTGAAGCTTTCTTT,CASSLVGRNTEAFF
TRBJ2-5,many,-,TRBV7-9,TGTGCCAGCAGCTCCCCAAGGGGGTCTCAAGAGACCCAGTACTTC,CASSSPRGSQETQYF
TRBJ2-3,many,-,TRBV11-2,TGTGCCAGCAGTCGGTCCGGGACCCACGCTTACACAGATACGCAGTATTTT,CASSRSGTHAYTDTQYF
TRBJ1-3,many,TRBD1,TRBV20-1,TGCAGTGCTAGGAGACAGGGGACTGGAAACACCATATATTTT,CSARRQGTGNTIYF
TRBJ1-5,few,-,TRBV19,TGTGCCAGTAGTTACTGGACAGAAATAAATCAGCCCCAGCATTTT,CASSYWTEINQPQHF
TRBJ1-2,many,TRBD1,TRBV7-9,TGTGCCAGCAGCTTAGACAGGGGTGGCTACACCTTC,CASSLDRGGYTF
TRBJ1-4,many,-,TRBV20-1,TGCAGTGCTTTACATCCGGGGCTCGCGGGAGAAAAACTGTTTTTT,CSALHPGLAGEKLFF
TRBJ2-3,-,TRBD2,TRBV2,TGTGCCAGCAGTACCCTAGCGGGAGGGCGGGATACGCAGTATTTT,CASSTLAGGRDTQYF
TRBJ2-7,many,-,TRBV11-2,TGTGCCAGCAGCTTAGGTTTTAGGCAAACAGGGAGGCACGAGCAGTACTTC,CASSLGFRQTGRHEQYF
TRBJ2-3,many,TRBD2,TRBV27,TGTGCCAGCAGCCCACCCGGGACGGAGAGACTAGCGGGAGTAGGAAGCACAGATACGCAGTATTTT,CASSPPGTERLAGVGSTDTQYF
TRBJ1-2,once,TRBD1,TRBV2,TGTGCCAGCAGGACAGGGGTTTATGGCTACACCTTC,CASRTGVYGYTF
TRBJ2-2,few,-,TRBV5-5,TGTGCCAGCAGCCCCCGCCGTAGCAGAGTTAACTCCGGGGAGCTGTTTTTT,CASSPRRSRVNSGELFF
TRBJ2-1,once,TRBD1,TRBV28,TGTGCCAGCAGTTCCGGGACAGGCTATGAGCAGTTCTTC,CASSSGTGYEQFF
TRBJ2-3,many,-,TRBV4-1,TGCGCCAGCACGAGCGGCAGGAGAAGCACAGATACGCAGTATTTT,CASTSGRRSTDTQYF
TRBJ1-5,many,TRBD1,TRBV19,TGTGCCAGTAGTATCTCTGGGACAGGCAATCAGCCCCAGCATTTT,CASSISGTGNQPQHF
TRBJ2-1,many,TRBD2,TRBV3-1,TGTGCCAGCAGCCCAACCGGGACTAGCCTTGAGCAGTTCTTC,CASSPTGTSLEQFF
TRBJ1-5,many,-,TRBV20-1,TGCAGTGCTCGGCACGGGGGAAGTAGCAATCAGCCCCAGCATTTT,CSARHGGSSNQPQHF
TRBJ2-1,many,TRBD2,TRBV27,TGTGCCAGCAGTCTAAGGACTAGCGGGAGTACCAATGAGCAGTTCTTC,CASSLRTSGSTNEQFF
TRBJ2-1,many,-,TRBV7-2,TGTGCCAGTTCGAAGGCGGGGACTTACAATGAGCAGTTCTTC,CASSKAGTYNEQFF
TRBJ1-1,-,-,TRBV7-2,TGTGCCAGCAGCTTAGATAAGGGGCGAGCTTTCTTT,CASSLDKGRAFF
TRBJ2-1,many,TRBD2,TRBV7-9,TGTGCCAGCAGCCCGTGGGGCGGGGGGAGCTCCTACAATGAGCAGTTCTTC,CASSPWGGGSSYNEQFF
TRBJ1-5,many,-,TRBV2,TGTGCCAGCAGGGGGACGAGCAATCAGCCCCAGCATTTT,CASRGTSNQPQHF
TRBJ2-5,many,-,TRBV6-1,TGTGCCAGCAGTATAAGCGGAAGCCTTCAAGAGACCCAGTACTTC,CASSISGSLQETQYF
TRBJ2-2,many,-,TRBV28,TGTGCCAGCACTCCTCCCAGGGGCGGATCGAACACCGGGGAGCTGTTTTTT,CASTPPRGGSNTGELFF
TRBJ2-7,many,TRBD2,TRBV19,TGTGCCAGTAGTATATCTACTAGCGGGAACGAGCAGTACTTC,CASSISTSGNEQYF
TRBJ2-1,many,TRBD2,TRBV3-1,TGTGCCAGCAGCCATGCGGGAGCGCCGGGTGAGCAGTTCTTC,CASSHAGAPGEQFF
TRBJ2-1,many,-,TRBV12-5,TGTGCTAGTGGTTTGGACACTGCACCATTTGAAAGGGAGCACTACAATGAGCAGTTCTTC,CASGLDTAPFEREHYNEQFF
TRBJ1-6,few,TRBD1,TRBV13,TGTGCCAGCAGCCACGGACAGGGGAACTCACCCCTCCACTTT,CASSHGQGNSPLHF
TRBJ2-3,many,TRBD2,TRBV30,TGTGCCTGGAGTGTACCGGGACTAGCGGCTAGCACAGATACGCAGTATTTT,CAWSVPGLAASTDTQYF
TRBJ1-2,many,-,TRBV2,TGTGCCAGCAGTGTTATGGGAAACTATGGCTACACCTTC,CASSVMGNYGYTF
TRBJ2-7,few,TRBD2,TRBV2,TGTGCCAGCAGGGACGGGACTAGCGGAAGAAAAGGTTCGTTC,CASRDGTSGRKGSF
TRBJ1-2,-,-,TRBV20-1,TGCAGTGCTAGAGATCTTTTGAGGACTAACTATGGCTACACCTTC,CSARDLLRTNYGYTF
TRBJ1-1,many,-,TRBV10-3,TGTGCCATCAGTGGTGACTTGTGGGTGAACACTGAAGCTTTCTTT,CAISGDLWVNTEAFF
TRBJ2-1,-,TRBD2,TRBV20-1,TGCAGTGCTAGAGATCTTTGGCGGGAGCACGATTACTATGAGCAGTTCTTC,CSARDLWREHDYYEQFF
TRBJ2-5,-,-,TRBV7-9,TGTGCCAGCAGCTTACAGGGACCCTCAGAGACCCAGTACTTC,CASSLQGPSETQYF
TRBJ2-2,-,TRBD2,TRBV25-1,TGTGCCAGCAAACTAGCGGGAGGCGGGGAGCTGTTTTTT,CASKLAGGGELFF
TRBJ2-3,many,TRBD2,TRBV7-2,TGTGCCAGCAGCTTTCTATTCCGGACTAGCGGGAGAACAGATACGCAGTATTTT,CASSFLFRTSGRTDTQYF
TRBJ2-3,many,-,TRBV12-3/TRBV12-4,TGTGCCAGCAGGGTGGATGGCGGGAAGTCGGATACGCAGTATTTT,CASRVDGGKSDTQYF
TRBJ2-7,-,-,TRBV6-5,TGTGCCAGCAGTTACGAGGAAGGCGAGCAGTACTTC,CASSYEEGEQYF
TRBJ2-1,many,-,TRBV9,TGTGCCAGCAGCGGGACTAACAATGAGCAGTTCTTC,CASSGTNNEQFF
TRBJ1-4,-,TRBD1,TRBV2,TGTGCCAGCAGTACGGACAGGCAGAGAGCTAATGAAAAACTGTTTTTT,CASSTDRQRANEKLFF
TRBJ2-2,many,-,TRBV7-9,TGTGCCAGCAGCTTAAGCCGGGCCGGGGAGCTGTTTTTT,CASSLSRAGELFF
TRBJ2-1,few,-,TRBV3-1,TGTGCCAGCAGCCAAGGCAGGAGCTCCTACAATGAGCAGTTCTTC,CASSQGRSSYNEQFF
TRBJ1-4,many,TRBD1,TRBV5-1,TGCGCCAGCAGCTACGGACAGGGGGATGAAAAACTGTTTTTT,CASSYGQGDEKLFF
TRBJ1-5,few,-,TRBV28,TGTGCCAGCAGTTCGCAATTATATCAGCCCCAGCATTTT,CASSSQLYQPQHF
TRBJ1-1,many,-,TRBV19,TGTGCCAGTAGTATAGCCCTAACGTCGTCCACTGAAGCTTTCTTT,CASSIALTSSTEAFF
TRBJ2-7,-,-,TRBV14,TGTGCCAGCAGCCAAAGGCACCGGGCCGCCGCCTACGAGCAGTACTTC,CASSQRHRAAAYEQYF
TRBJ1-1,many,TRBD1,TRBV28,TGTGCCAGCAGCTACAGGGGGCGGGACACTGAAGCTTTCTTT,CASSYRGRDTEAFF
TRBJ2-2,many,-,TRBV5-1,TGCGCCAGCAGCCCCTGGGAAGTGGGCACCGGGGAGCTGTTTTTT,CASSPWEVGTGELFF
TRBJ2-3,many,-,TRBV7-9,TGTGCCAGCAGCTTTGTGACAGTCGGCACAGATACGCAGTATTTT,CASSFVTVGTDTQYF
TRBJ2-3,many,-,TRBV3-1,TGTGCCAGCAACGGAGGGAGGCTTCCAGATACGCAGTATTTT,CASNGGRLPDTQYF
TRBJ2-5,few,TRBD2,TRBV28,TGTGCCAGCAGTTTCCGGGGACTAGCGGGACAAGAGACCCAGTACTTC,CASSFRGLAGQETQYF
TRBJ2-1,many,-,TRBV6-1,TGTGCCAGCAGTGGCCCCCTATTGGTGGGGGCACAGGAGGATGAGCAGTTCTTC,CASSGPLLVGAQEDEQFF
TRBJ2-1,many,-,TRBV2,TGTGCCAGCAGTGAATGGTCAAGCTCCTACAATGAGCAGTTCTTC,CASSEWSSSYNEQFF
TRBJ1-1,many,TRBD1,TRBV18,TGTGCCAGCTCCCAAGGACAGGGAGAAGCTTTCTTT,CASSQGQGEAFF
TRBJ1-5,many,-,TRBV6-1,TGTGCCAGCAGTTCCACCGGGGTTGGGAGAGGCAATCAGCCCCAGCATTTT,CASSSTGVGRGNQPQHF
TRBJ2-1,-,-,TRBV12-5,TGTGCTAGAGGTTCTTACAATGAGCAGTTCTTC,CARGSYNEQFF
TRBJ1-5,few,-,TRBV19,TGTGCCAGCTCGACTAGGGGAAGCAATCAGCCCCAGCATTTT,CASSTRGSNQPQHF
TRBJ2-5,many,TRBD2,TRBV2,TGTGCCAGTCAAATTAGCGGGAGAGGCGAGACCCAGTACTTC,CASQISGRGETQYF
TRBJ1-4,many,-,TRBV6-1,TGTGCCAGCAGTGGAAACAGGGAGGGCTTTCAACTGTTTTTT,CASSGNREGFQLFF